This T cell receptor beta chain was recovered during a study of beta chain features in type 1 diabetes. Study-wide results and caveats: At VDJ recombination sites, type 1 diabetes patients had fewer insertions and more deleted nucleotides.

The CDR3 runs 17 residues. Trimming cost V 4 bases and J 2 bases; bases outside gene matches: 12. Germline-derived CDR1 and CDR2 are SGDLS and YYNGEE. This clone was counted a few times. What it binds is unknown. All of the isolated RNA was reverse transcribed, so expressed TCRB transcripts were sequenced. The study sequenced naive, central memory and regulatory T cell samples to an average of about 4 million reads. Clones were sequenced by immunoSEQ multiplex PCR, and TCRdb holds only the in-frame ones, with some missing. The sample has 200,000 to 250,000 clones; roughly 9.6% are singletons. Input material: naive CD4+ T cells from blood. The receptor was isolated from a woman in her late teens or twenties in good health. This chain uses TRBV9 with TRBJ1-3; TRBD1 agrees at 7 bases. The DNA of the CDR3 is TGTGCCAGCAGCCCCACGCCGGGACAGTCTCCTGGAAACACCATATATTTT. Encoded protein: CASSPTPGQSPGNTIYF.